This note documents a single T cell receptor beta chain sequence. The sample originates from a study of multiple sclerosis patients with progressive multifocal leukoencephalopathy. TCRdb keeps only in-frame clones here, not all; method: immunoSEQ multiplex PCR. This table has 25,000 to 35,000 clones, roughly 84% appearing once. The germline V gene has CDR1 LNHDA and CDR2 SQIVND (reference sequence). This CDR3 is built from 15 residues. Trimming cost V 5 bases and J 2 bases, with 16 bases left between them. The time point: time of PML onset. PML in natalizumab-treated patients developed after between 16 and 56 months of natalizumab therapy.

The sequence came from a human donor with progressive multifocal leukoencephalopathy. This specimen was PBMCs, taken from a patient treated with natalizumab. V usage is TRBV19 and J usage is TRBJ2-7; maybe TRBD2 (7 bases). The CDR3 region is CASSQRGGRTYEQYF. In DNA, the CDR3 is TGTGCCAGTAGTCAGCGCGGGGGCAGAACCTACGAGCAGTACTTC.